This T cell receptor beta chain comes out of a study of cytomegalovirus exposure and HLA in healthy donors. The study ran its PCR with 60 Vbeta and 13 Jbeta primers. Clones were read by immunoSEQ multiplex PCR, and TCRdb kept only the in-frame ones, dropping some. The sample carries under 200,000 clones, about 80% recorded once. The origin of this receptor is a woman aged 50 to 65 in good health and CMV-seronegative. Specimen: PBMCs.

CDR3 residues: CATRIGAGVVLGKQFF. Here the CDR3 DNA reads TGTGCCACCCGGATAGGGGCGGGGGTTGTCCTTGGCAAGCAGTTCTTC. V is TRBV19 and J is TRBJ2-1, with 7 positions matching TRBD2. The CDR3 runs to 16 residues. Per the germline V gene, CDR1 is LNHDA and CDR2 is SQIVND (reference sequence). J was trimmed by 11 bases and V by 10 bases; bases with no gene match: 23.